The T cell receptor (beta chain) described here comes from a study of post-analysis software for immune sequencing data. Study-level results: TRBV5-6, TRBV5-1 and TRBV20-1 were among five TRBV segments more frequent in patients than controls.

V lost 5 bases to trimming and J lost 0 bases, with 14 bases between them. This CDR3 is built from 16 residues. CDR1 is SGHVS, CDR2 FNYEAQ, per germline. Sequencing libraries made from TCR beta cDNA carried unique molecular identifiers. TCRdb reprocessed the PCR reads via MiXCR and lists one record per CDR3 protein. The sample shows roughly 620,000 distinct CDR3 sequences, 44% of them seen only once. This clonotype was observed a handful of times. Its antigen is undetermined. This chain uses TRBV7-6 with TRBJ2-1; D ambiguous. This clonotype was obtained from a girl under 18 with multiple sclerosis. Sequenced input: blood. The CDR3 sequence: CASSQHYDSSYNEQFF. In DNA, the CDR3 is TGTGCCAGCAGCCAACACTACGATAGCTCCTACAATGAGCAGTTCTTC.